Included here is one TCR beta chain sequence, with context. Other DNA variants within this sample encode the same CDR3. The data are from a study of blood T cell repertoires in COVID-19. Measured with immunoSEQ multiplex PCR; TCRdb has only the in-frame clones, and not every one. The table lists about 140,000 clones, about 80% of them singletons. Per germline, CDR1 WNHNN and CDR2 SYGVQD (reference sequence). CDR3 length: 16 amino acids. The trim removed 4 bases at V and 0 bases at J, leaving 2 bases unmatched. The chain recombines TRBV10-1 with TRBJ2-1, with 11 bases matching TRBD2. This clonotype originated in a human donor in a cohort sampled during active COVID-19. Sequenced: peripheral blood. The CDR3 reads CASSGTSGSSYNEQFF. For the CDR3, the DNA is TGCGCCAGCAGTGGTACTAGCGGGAGCTCCTACAATGAGCAGTTCTTC.